What follows are 26 T cell receptor beta chains derived from one specimen sequenced in a study of T cells after yellow fever vaccination. From the 5' RACE reads, TCRdb called clonotypes with MiXCR, one entry per CDR3 protein. This table has roughly 94,000 distinct CDR3 sequences, more than 7.5% appearing once. The source material was CD8+ T cells not binding an NS4B(214-222) dextramer, sorted from PBMCs, sampled around 15 days after the first yellow fever vaccination. The receptors shown here come from a man between 18 and 29 years old who received the YFV17D yellow fever vaccine.

The chain recombines TRBV2 with TRBJ2-5, with D tentatively TRBD1 (5 bases). Germline CDR1 SNHLY, CDR2 FYNNEI. The germline V and J ends were trimmed by 10 bases and 2 bases, with 23 bases remaining between them. The CDR3 sequence is 16 residues long. As DNA, the CDR3 is TGTGCCACCATCGACAGAGCGTTATTACTTCAAGAGACCCAGTACTTC. It encodes CATIDRALLLQETQYF.

A few counts support this clonotype. The V and J genes are TRBV21-1 and TRBJ2-7; TRBD1, the D gene given by the table, was not confirmed from the DNA. TRBV21-1 is a pseudogene segment. This CDR3 is built from 14 residues. This chain's CDR3 is CASSSVQGAYEQYV. The CDR3 DNA is TGTGCCAGCAGCTCAGTGCAGGGGGCCTACGAGCAGTACGTC.

Only a few counts were recorded for this clonotype. The chain recombines TRBV4-1 with TRBJ1-2, with D perhaps matching TRBD1 (5 bases). Germline CDR1 and CDR2: MGHRA and YSYEKL. The CDR3 is 14 residues long. Trimming stripped 4 bases from V and 8 bases from J, with 17 bases between. CDR3 in DNA: TGCGCCAGCAGCCCCGTGGGGGTAATTCGGGGCTACACCTTC. Translation: CASSPVGVIRGYTF.

This clonotype was picked up a small number of times. The gene calls are TRBV6-4 and TRBJ2-2; D ambiguous. This CDR3 comprises 16 residues. The ends were cut back, 3 bases at V and 5 bases at J, with 16 bases in the middle. Germline V gene data show CDR1 as MRHNA and CDR2 as SNTAGT. The CDR3 here is CASSEGPGILTGELFF. As DNA, the CDR3 is TGTGCCAGCAGTGAGGGTCCGGGCATTCTTACCGGGGAGCTGTTTTTT.

This clonotype was found once. The genes are TRBV12-3 or TRBV12-4 and TRBJ2-2; 7 bases align to TRBD2. Germline trimming cut 7 bases from V and 5 bases from J; bases unmatched to any gene: 13. CDR3 length: 16 amino acids. Written as DNA, the CDR3 is TGTGCCAGCACCGAACCGGGGCTAGCGGTAACCGGGGAGCTGTTTTTT. The encoded protein is CASTEPGLAVTGELFF.

This clonotype was detected ten times or more. The V gene is TRBV14, the J gene TRBJ1-5; 7 nucleotides match TRBD1. Germline trimming cut 2 bases from V and 6 bases from J; bases unmatched to any gene: 10. The V gene's germline CDR1 is SGHDN and CDR2 FVKESK. This CDR3 is built from 16 residues. In DNA, the CDR3 is TGTGCCAGCAGCCAAACTAATGACAGGGTCGGTCAGCCCCAGCATTTT. Protein sequence: CASSQTNDRVGQPQHF.

This clonotype came up a few times. The chain is built from TRBV20-1 and TRBJ2-3, with D perhaps matching TRBD2 (6 bases). CDR1 and CDR2 from the germline V gene are DFQATT and SNEGSKA (reference sequence). V was pared by 3 bases and J by 0 bases, with 13 bases between. The CDR3 is 15 amino acids. CDR3 coding DNA: TGCAGTGCTAGTTCCGCGGGGATTAGCACAGATACGCAGTATTTT. The encoded protein is CSASSAGISTDTQYF.

The rearrangement uses TRBV4-2 and TRBJ1-6, with D possibly TRBD1 on 5 matching bases. The germline V gene encodes CDR1 LGHNA and CDR2 YNFKEQ. The CDR3 has 18 residues. The V and J ends lost 3 bases and 0 bases respectively, with 15 bases between them. The CDR3 is CASSHPGEGSSYNSPLHF. CDR3 bases: TGTGCCAGCAGCCATCCCGGGGAGGGGAGCTCCTATAATTCACCCCTCCACTTT.

This clonotype was found many times. The chain recombines TRBV29-1 with TRBJ2-2; D ambiguous. CDR3 length equals 13 residues. The germline CDR1 and CDR2 sequences are SQVTM and ANQGSEA. Between the trimmed V and J ends, which lost 7 bases and 5 bases, there was a span of 14 bases. The CDR3 region has the DNA TGCAGCGGGACCTCTTTGGGGACCGGGGAGCTGTTTTTT. This gives the protein CSGTSLGTGELFF.

This clonotype was seen a few times. The V and J genes are TRBV4-3 and TRBJ1-4, with D uncertain. Trimming cost V 0 bases and J 5 bases, with 13 bases left between them. Looked up from germline, CDR1 is LGHNA and CDR2 is YSLEER. The CDR3 is 16 residues long. The CDR3 here is CASSQEKVHGNEKLFF. The CDR3 DNA reads TGCGCCAGCAGCCAAGAAAAGGTACATGGGAATGAAAAACTGTTTTTT.

This clonotype was detected a few times. The chain has TRBV19 and TRBJ2-1, with 9 bases identical to TRBD2. J lost 13 bases, V lost 3 bases, and 13 bases had no gene match. The CDR3 has 15 amino acids. Germline V gene data show CDR1 as LNHDA and CDR2 as SQIVND (reference sequence). CDR3 region: CASSMGSGGPLSQFF. In nucleotides, the CDR3 is TGTGCCAGTAGTATGGGAAGCGGGGGGCCGTTATCCCAGTTCTTC.

This clonotype has more than one count but fewer than ten. This chain joins TRBV29-1 and TRBJ2-7, with TRBD1 matching over 8 bases. V shed 0 bases, J shed 3 bases, and the junction held 7 bases outside the gene matches. The V gene's germline CDR1 is SQVTM and CDR2 ANQGSEA. The CDR3 is 15 amino acids. In DNA, the CDR3 is TGCAGCGTTGAAGATGAACAGGGGGGTCTCTACGAGCAGTACTTC. Translation gives CSVEDEQGGLYEQYF.

This clonotype occurred a few times. The rearrangement joins TRBV6-6 to TRBJ2-1; D might be TRBD2 (5 bases). The germline gives CDR1 MNHNY, CDR2 SVGAGI (reference sequence). This CDR3 contains 11 residues. V shed 10 bases and J shed 7 bases, with 11 bases lying between them. CDR3 sequence: CAIRRGNEQFF. As DNA, the CDR3 is TGTGCCATCCGTCGAGGGAATGAGCAGTTCTTC.

In its sample, this clonotype was seen many times. The V gene is TRBV6-2 or TRBV6-3, the J gene TRBJ2-6; D remains ambiguous. With 4 bases removed from V and 0 bases from J, the gap between germline ends came to 4 bases. Germline values: CDR1 MNHEY, CDR2 SVGEGT. The CDR3 is 14 residues long. The CDR3 protein is CASSWDSGANVLTF. For the CDR3, the DNA is TGTGCCAGCAGTTGGGACTCTGGGGCCAACGTCCTGACTTTC.

The sample holds a few counts of this clonotype. The rearrangement uses TRBV4-1 and TRBJ2-7; D gene uncertain. CDR3 length: 12 amino acids. Germline loops: CDR1 MGHRA, CDR2 YSYEKL. The V gene lost 3 bases and the J gene lost 7 bases, with 10 bases spanning the gap. CDR3 sequence: CASSHRTQEQYF. The CDR3 DNA reads as TGCGCCAGCAGCCATCGCACCCAAGAGCAGTACTTC.

This clonotype has more than one count but fewer than ten. The rearrangement links TRBV6-2 or TRBV6-3 to TRBJ2-5; 9 nucleotides align to TRBD2. Germline lookup yields CDR1 MNHEY and CDR2 SVGEGT. This CDR3 is 18 amino acids long. J gave up 0 bases and V 0 bases, and 8 bases lay outside the gene matches. The CDR3 nucleotides are TGTGCCAGCAGTTACTCGAGGCGGGGGGGCCCAAACCAAGAGACCCAGTACTTC. Amino acid sequence: CASSYSRRGGPNQETQYF.

About this clonotype itself: Compared with germline, one end of the junction differs, possibly owing to a read error. This chain links TRBV5-1 with TRBJ2-2; D not certain. This CDR3 region has 16 residues. CDR1 and CDR2 (germline): SGHRS, YFSETQ. The CDR3 sequence is CGSSLLGRLNTGELFF. CDR3 sequence (DNA): TGCGGCAGCAGCTTGTTGGGCAGGCTGAACACCGGGGAGCTGTTTTTT.

Ten or more counts support this clonotype. The V gene is TRBV20-1, the J gene TRBJ2-1, with a possible D match to TRBD2 (6 bases). Trimming stripped 5 bases from V and 10 bases from J, with 12 bases between. The CDR3 runs 11 residues. Germline V gives CDR1 DFQATT, CDR2 SNEGSKA (reference sequence). CDR3 protein: CSALAVSEQFF. For the CDR3, the DNA is TGCAGTGCTTTAGCGGTATCCGAGCAGTTCTTC.

The rearrangement uses TRBV15 and TRBJ2-3, with a weak D call TRBD1 (6 bases). V shed 3 bases and J shed 4 bases, with 23 bases lying between them. The germline V gene has CDR1 LNHNV and CDR2 YYDKDF (reference sequence). The CDR3 is 18 residues long. The CDR3: CATSRGEPQGFISDTQYF. For the CDR3, the DNA is TGTGCCACCAGCAGGGGGGAGCCACAGGGTTTTATTTCAGATACGCAGTATTTT.

V and J are TRBV6-5 and TRBJ2-1; 12 bases are shared with TRBD1. The germline V gene has CDR1 MNHEY and CDR2 SVGAGI. The CDR3 has 17 residues. The trim removed 2 bases at V and 5 bases at J, leaving 7 bases unmatched. The CDR3 region is CASSYLEGQGANNEQFF. CDR3 coding DNA: TGTGCCAGCAGTTACCTAGAGGGACAGGGGGCGAACAATGAGCAGTTCTTC.

This clonotype came up a few times. The V and J genes are TRBV20-1 and TRBJ1-2; D is unresolved. The germline CDR1 and CDR2 sequences are DFQATT and SNEGSKA (reference sequence). Trimming took off 4 bases at V and 2 bases at J, with 11 bases between the two ends. CDR3 length equals 13 residues. This CDR3 reads CSATSQLNYGYTF. CDR3 in DNA: TGCAGTGCTACCTCACAATTAAACTATGGCTACACCTTC.

This clonotype showed up just a few times. V is TRBV27 and J is TRBJ2-7; 7 nucleotides match TRBD1. Germline V gene lookup returns CDR1 MNHEY and CDR2 SMNVEV (reference sequence). CDR3 size: 16 residues. V lost 1 base and J lost 0; bases outside the gene matches: 6. The CDR3 sequence is CASSLYGTAGSYEQYF. The DNA for the CDR3 is TGTGCCAGCAGTTTATATGGGACAGCCGGCTCCTACGAGCAGTACTTC.

The chain employs TRBV9 and TRBJ2-1, with 8 bases identical to TRBD2. Germline lookup yields CDR1 SGDLS and CDR2 YYNGEE. The CDR3 contains 16 residues. V trimming: 1 base; J trimming: 2 bases; junction bases outside the gene matches: 5. In DNA, the CDR3 is TGTGCCAGCAGCGTATCCACGGGGGGGCCCTACAATGAGCAGTTCTTC. Amino acid sequence: CASSVSTGGPYNEQFF.

The CDR3 is CASSLEAGGLETQYF. In DNA, the CDR3 is TGTGCCAGCAGCTTAGAGGCGGGGGGGCTGGAGACCCAGTACTTC. V usage is TRBV7-8 and J usage is TRBJ2-5; 9 nucleotides align to TRBD2. CDR1 is SGHVS and CDR2 is FQNEAQ in the germline V gene. J lost 5 bases, V lost 1 base, and 5 bases had no gene match. The CDR3 runs 15 residues.

CDR3 in amino acids: CASSLGQYEQYV. The CDR3 DNA reads as TGTGCCAGCAGCTTAGGGCAATACGAGCAGTACGTC. The chain joins TRBV7-9 to TRBJ2-7; D gene unclear. Germline values: CDR1 SEHNR, CDR2 FQNEAQ (reference sequence). This CDR3 contains 12 residues. The V gene lost 1 base and the J gene lost 4 bases, with 5 bases spanning the gap.

This clonotype turned up a few times. The chain is built from TRBV10-3 and TRBJ1-1; no firm D call. Germline V gene data show CDR1 as ENHRY and CDR2 as SYGVKD. V lost 3 bases, J lost 0 bases, and 8 bases lay in between. The CDR3 length is 14 residues. The CDR3 DNA is TGTGCCATCAGTGATCCGGGCATGAACACTGAAGCTTTCTTT. It encodes CAISDPGMNTEAFF.